A single sample is the source of the 10 T cell receptor beta chains below, sequenced in a study of beta chain features in type 1 diabetes. Expressed TCRB transcripts got sequenced, as all isolated RNA was reverse transcribed. Sequencing was performed with immunoSEQ multiplex PCR; in TCRdb, only in-frame clones are kept and a portion is missing. Among over 150,000 clones, approximately 8.1% were seen once, and the ten largest hold nearly 0.65%. Sequencing input: central memory CD4+ T cells from blood. The receptors originated from a man between 18 and 29 years old in good health.

This clone came up many times. The chain has TRBV7-6 and TRBJ1-5; perhaps TRBD1 as D (6 bases). The CDR3 extends over 15 amino acids. Trimming cost V 5 bases and J 1 base, with 12 bases left between them. Germline V gene lookup returns CDR1 SGHVS and CDR2 FNYEAQ. The CDR3 sequence: CASSEMGQSNQPQHF. Here the CDR3 DNA reads TGTGCCAGCAGCGAAATGGGACAAAGCAATCAGCCCCAGCATTTT.

This clone was seen a handful of times. The gene calls are TRBV7-2 and TRBJ2-1, with 11 nucleotides matching TRBD2. There are 15 residues in the CDR3. V lost 0 bases to trimming and J lost 11 bases; unmatched junction nucleotides: 6. Germline-derived CDR1 and CDR2 are SGHTA and FQGNSA. The CDR3, as DNA: TGTGCCAGCAGCTTAGCGCTGGGGACTAGCGGCAAGCAGTTCTTC. This encodes CASSLALGTSGKQFF.

The table lists this clone with a few counts. This chain joins TRBV5-1 and TRBJ1-2; tentative D call: TRBD1 (6 bases). Trimming stripped 4 bases from V and 8 bases from J, with 18 bases between. This CDR3 comprises 14 residues. The germline V gene has CDR1 SGHRS and CDR2 YFSETQ. For the CDR3, the DNA is TGCGCCAGCAGCCGGGGACAAGATCTGGGAGGCTACACCTTC. This encodes CASSRGQDLGGYTF.

The chain carries TRBV2 and TRBJ1-6; possibly TRBD1 for D (6 bases). The CDR3 sequence is 15 residues long. V was clipped by 4 bases and J by 8 bases, with 15 bases between them. CDR1 and CDR2 (germline): SNHLY, FYNNEI. CDR3 loop: CASSGPVSGDSPLHF. The CDR3 nucleotides read TGTGCCAGCAGTGGACCCGTGTCAGGGGATTCACCCCTCCACTTT.

This clone has only a few counts. The V call is TRBV18, the J call TRBJ1-4; 7 nucleotides align to TRBD1. The V gene's germline CDR1 is KGHSH and CDR2 LQKENI. The CDR3 covers 15 residues. V was clipped by 4 bases and J by 0 bases; unmatched bases: 2. CDR3 loop: CASSLRGSTNEKLFF. Here the CDR3 DNA reads TGTGCCAGCTCACTCAGGGGGTCAACTAATGAAAAACTGTTTTTT.

This chain uses TRBV6-5 with TRBJ1-2, with 9 positions matching TRBD1. Germline trimming cut 2 bases from V and 4 bases from J; bases unmatched to any gene: 5. From germline, CDR1 is MNHEY and CDR2 SVGAGI. This CDR3 is built from 15 residues. The CDR3 DNA reads TGTGCCAGCAGTTACGACGGGACAGGGACCTATGGCTACACCTTC. It is translated as CASSYDGTGTYGYTF.

The chain has TRBV7-3 and TRBJ2-7, with D uncertain. V was shortened by 2 bases and J by 6 bases, with 11 bases between the two germline ends. CDR3 length equals 13 residues. The germline V gene encodes CDR1 SGHTA and CDR2 FQGTGA. The CDR3 loop is CASSLLNPGEQYF. The CDR3 nucleotides are TGTGCCAGCAGCTTACTCAACCCCGGCGAGCAGTACTTC.

This clone was counted a few times. This chain links TRBV6-5 with TRBJ1-1, with D unclear. V lost 0 bases, J lost 4 bases, and 12 bases lay in between. Germline V CDR1 and CDR2: MNHEY, SVGAGI. The CDR3 consists of 15 residues. The CDR3 reads CASSYSNRRVTEAFF. The DNA of the CDR3 is TGTGCCAGCAGTTACTCTAACCGGAGGGTCACTGAAGCTTTCTTT.

V and J are TRBV6-5 and TRBJ2-4; 10 nucleotides line up with TRBD1. The CDR3 extends over 14 amino acids. In germline, CDR1 is MNHEY, CDR2 SVGAGI. The V and J ends lost 5 bases and 8 bases, in that order; junction bases with no gene match: 6. Here the CDR3 reads CASSLRQGADIQYF. The CDR3 nucleotides are TGTGCCAGCAGTCTTCGACAGGGGGCGGACATTCAGTACTTC.

This clone was observed a few times. This chain joins TRBV7-9 and TRBJ2-5, with D unclear. This CDR3 has 14 residues. V was clipped by 5 bases and J by 4 bases, with 14 bases between them. Germline CDR1 is SEHNR and CDR2 is FQNEAQ (reference sequence). The CDR3 loop is CASSPTQESETQYF. Written as DNA, the CDR3 is TGTGCCAGCAGCCCAACGCAGGAATCAGAGACCCAGTACTTC. Drawing the rest from reference TRBV7-9 and TRBJ2-5, the complete variable domain is DTGVSQNPRHKITKRGQNVTFRCDPISEHNRLYWYRQTLGQGPEFLTYFQNEAQLEKSRLLSDRFSAERPKGSFSTLEIQRTEQGDSAMYLCASSPTQESETQYFGPGTRLLVL.